The source of this T cell receptor beta chain is a study of cytomegalovirus exposure and HLA in healthy donors. The CDR3 has 18 amino acids. V was pared by 4 bases and J by 0 bases, with 20 bases between. Germline loops: CDR1 SGHRS, CDR2 YFSETQ. Study-wide points: Associated with HLA alleles at 0.05 false discovery rate in a later analysis were around 17,000 TCR beta sequences. In a later analysis, an Asian-associated ancestry cluster reportedly showed fewer N-insertions than the roughly 690-donor mean. Researchers counted 164 TCR beta chains as cytomegalovirus-associated.

As concerns this clone: Its antigen is currently unknown.

Vbeta (60) and Jbeta (13) primers were used in the PCR. Here immunoSEQ multiplex PCR was the method, and the copy in TCRdb shows in-frame clones only, minus some. The sample has 120,000 to 150,000 clones, roughly 80% seen once. Sequenced sample: PBMCs. The chain has TRBV5-1 and TRBJ2-1, with a possible D match to TRBD2 (7 bases). This clonotype originated in a woman between 45 and 60 years old in good health and CMV-seronegative. CDR3 loop: CASSPKEGRGSSYNEQFF. Here the CDR3 DNA reads TGCGCCAGCAGCCCCAAAGAGGGGAGGGGGTCCTCCTACAATGAGCAGTTCTTC. Supplemented by reference TRBV5-1 and TRBJ2-1, the full variable domain reads KAGVTQTPRYLIKTRGQQVTLSCSPISGHRSVSWYQQTPGQGLQFLFEYFSETQRNKGNFPGRFSGRQFSNSRSEMNVSTLELGDSALYLCASSPKEGRGSSYNEQFFGPGTRLTVL.